This T cell receptor (beta chain) was obtained from a study of neurological immune-mediated disorders. Study in general: Of approximately 34 multiple sclerosis patients, some 31 were relapsing-remitting and 3 secondary progressive. Study conclusions and caveats: The most TCR clonal expansion was seen in HTLV-1-associated myelopathy, whereas the least was seen in multiple sclerosis, below the level in healthy controls.

Over 180 million TCR-beta sequences from 15-18 subjects came from every sequencing run. TCRdb reprocessed the 5' RACE reads via MiXCR and lists one record per CDR3 protein. The sample has 15,000 to 20,000 distinct CDR3 sequences, roughly 2.6% seen once. Stored at -80 C, 2 million PBMCs were the source of the unsorted libraries. The CDR3 consists of 14 residues. Within the sample, this clonotype is medium-sized. Its antigen remains unidentified. Sequenced material: PBMCs. The chain uses TRBV21-1 and TRBJ2-5; the table assigns TRBD2, which was not confirmed against the DNA. TRBV21-1 is a pseudogene locus. The TCR originated in a woman younger than 35 with multiple sclerosis. The CDR3 loop reads CASSNGPDQETQYF. The DNA for the CDR3 is TGTGCCAGCAGCAATGGGCCAGATCAAGAGACCCAGTACTTC.